These 10 T cell receptor beta chains were sequenced from one sample in a study of T cells expressing NK-cell markers. TCRdb reprocessed the 5' RACE reads and reports one entry per CDR3 protein, with no DNA. The sample table includes 30,000 or so distinct CDR3 sequences. Sequenced material: blood T cells: a sorted CD56 or NKG2C T cell subset, CD4+ or CD8+ T cells, or bulk PBMC T cells (not recorded which). Receptors were obtained from a woman between 18 and 70 years old in good health.

This chain uses TRBV24-1 with TRBJ2-1; TCRdb picks TRBD2, but there is no DNA to check that call. Germline values: CDR1 KGHDR, CDR2 SFDVKD. The CDR3 totals 19 residues. CDR3 sequence reads: CATSGISVAGGGSYNEQFF.

The chain is built from TRBV5-1 and TRBJ1-1. The CDR3 has 14 residues. Germline V CDR1 and CDR2: SGHRS, YFSETQ. The CDR3 loop reads CASSLRHPNTEAFF.

Here the CDR3 reads CASSWDSAEQYF. The chain couples TRBV5-1 to TRBJ2-7. The CDR3 spans 12 residues. Germline V CDR1 and CDR2: SGHRS, YFSETQ. Combining the CDR3 with reference TRBV5-1 and TRBJ2-7 gives the whole variable domain KAGVTQTPRYLIKTRGQQVTLSCSPISGHRSVSWYQQTPGQGLQFLFEYFSETQRNKGNFPGRFSGRQFSNSRSEMNVSTLELGDSALYLCASSWDSAEQYFGPGTRLTVT.

The chain is built from TRBV3-1 and TRBJ2-7; TCRdb lists TRBD2, though no DNA is available to test this call. The CDR3 sequence is 14 residues long. Germline CDR1 LGHDT, CDR2 YNNKEL (reference sequence). The CDR3 sequence is CASSQVYQEGEQYF.

V and J are TRBV3-1 and TRBJ2-7; TCRdb outputs TRBD2, but without DNA this stays unchecked. The germline V gene has CDR1 LGHDT and CDR2 YNNKEL (reference sequence). This CDR3 is built from 18 residues. The CDR3 protein is CASSQEGWTSGHQGEQYF.

The V gene is TRBV14, the J gene TRBJ2-7. There are 14 residues in the CDR3. Germline-derived CDR1 and CDR2 are SGHDN and FVKESK. CDR3: CASSQPTSWYEQYF.

The CDR3 sequence: CASSLTAGLGVDNEQFF. This rearrangement joins TRBV7-3 to TRBJ2-1; TCRdb's D gene call, TRBD1, goes unchecked for lack of DNA. Looked up from germline, CDR1 is SGHTA and CDR2 is FQGTGA. The CDR3 has 17 amino acids.

The CDR3 reads CASSGLMRGPYEQYF. V and J are TRBV2 and TRBJ2-7. Germline values: CDR1 SNHLY, CDR2 FYNNEI. The CDR3 runs 15 residues.

This chain connects TRBV3-1 to TRBJ2-7. The CDR3 runs to 13 residues. Germline V gene lookup returns CDR1 LGHDT and CDR2 YNNKEL (reference sequence). The chain's CDR3 is CASSQVGSYEQYF.

J is TRBJ2-3 and V is TRBV7-9; the TRBD2 assignment by TCRdb is unverifiable without DNA. CDR3 length equals 16 residues. CDR1 and CDR2 (germline): SEHNR, FQNEAQ (reference sequence). This CDR3 is CASSFPLARVTDTQYF.